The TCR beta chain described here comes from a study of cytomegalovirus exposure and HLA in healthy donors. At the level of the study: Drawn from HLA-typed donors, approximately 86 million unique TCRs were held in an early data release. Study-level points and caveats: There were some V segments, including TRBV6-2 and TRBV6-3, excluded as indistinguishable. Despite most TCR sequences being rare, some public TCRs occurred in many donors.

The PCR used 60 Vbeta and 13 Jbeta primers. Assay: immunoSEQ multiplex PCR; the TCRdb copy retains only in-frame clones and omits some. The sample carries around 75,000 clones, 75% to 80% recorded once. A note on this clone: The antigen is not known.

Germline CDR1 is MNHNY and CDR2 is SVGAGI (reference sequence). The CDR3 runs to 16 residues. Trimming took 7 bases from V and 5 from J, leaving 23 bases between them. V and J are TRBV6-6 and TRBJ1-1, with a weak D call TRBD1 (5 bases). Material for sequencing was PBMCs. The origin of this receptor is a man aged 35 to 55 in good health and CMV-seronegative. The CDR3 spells CASKIADGGWRTEAFF. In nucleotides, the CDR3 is TGTGCCAGCAAAATTGCTGATGGGGGGTGGAGGACTGAAGCTTTCTTT.